A single sample gave rise to the 26 T cell receptor beta chains below, sequenced in a study of shared clonotypes between healthy human individuals. Sequenced by immunoSEQ multiplex PCR; TCRdb stores in-frame clones only, minus some. The table has some 2.1 million clones, 85% to 95% seen once; the top ten hold 0.1% to 0.15%. The sample was naive CD4+ T cells sorted from blood. Subset in this sample: CD45RA+ positively selected. The receptors derive from a man aged 18 to 29 in good health.

The chain uses TRBV7-2 and TRBJ1-4, with 8 positions matching TRBD1. V shed 5 bases, J shed 0 bases, and the junction held 8 bases outside the gene matches. The germline V gene encodes CDR1 SGHTA and CDR2 FQGNSA. This CDR3 spans 17 amino acids. The CDR3 sequence: CASSPTGQGATNEKLFF. Here the CDR3 DNA reads TGTGCCAGCAGCCCTACCGGACAGGGCGCAACTAATGAAAAACTGTTTTTT.

The chain joins TRBV21-1 to TRBJ1-2. TRBV21-1 is given as a pseudogene. The CDR3 length is 15 residues. The CDR3, as DNA: TGTGCCAGCAGCAGGGGATGGGAGGGAGACTATGGCTACACCTTC. Translation: CASSRGWEGDYGYTF.

The J gene is TRBJ1-1, the V gene TRBV25-1; 11 bases line up with TRBD1. This CDR3 is 14 amino acids long. The germline CDR1 and CDR2 sequences are MGHDK and SYGVNS. V was clipped by 5 bases and J by 6 bases; unmatched bases: 5. Here the CDR3 DNA reads TGTGCCAGCAGTAGCCGGGACAGGGGGTCTGAAGCTTTCTTT. It yields the protein CASSSRDRGSEAFF.

V and J are TRBV10-1 and TRBJ2-1, with 9 bases matching TRBD2. V shed 4 bases and J 7 bases; nucleotides not matched to a gene: 11. Germline values: CDR1 WNHNN, CDR2 SYGVQD (reference sequence). This CDR3 is built from 16 residues. In DNA, the CDR3 is TGCGCCAGCAGTGTAGGTCGGGCTAGCGGGGAAAATGAGCAGTTCTTC. Translating gives CASSVGRASGENEQFF.

Worth noting for this clone: Other DNA sequences in the same sample also yield this CDR3. CDR3 DNA: TGTGCCAGCTCACCGGCAGGGGCTAACTATGGCTACACCTTC. Translating gives CASSPAGANYGYTF. The gene calls are TRBV18 and TRBJ1-2; a possible D gene is TRBD1 (6 bases). V lost 3 bases, J lost 0 bases, and 8 bases lay in between. Germline assignment: CDR1 KGHSH and CDR2 LQKENI. This CDR3 has 14 residues.

The chain uses TRBV9 and TRBJ2-7; 10 positions match TRBD1. Trimming took 4 bases from V and 12 from J; bases not matched to a gene: 7. This CDR3 contains 12 residues. Germline V CDR1 and CDR2: SGDLS, YYNGEE. DNA for the CDR3: TGTGCCAGCAGCCCCGGGACAGGGGACCGGTACTTC. Encoded protein: CASSPGTGDRYF.

The chain joins TRBV30 to TRBJ1-2; 7 bases match TRBD1. V was clipped by 0 bases and J by 4 bases; unmatched bases: 8. Germline CDR1 reads GTSNPN; CDR2 reads SVGIG (reference sequence). The CDR3 runs to 15 residues. The CDR3 reads CAWSVRRQGTYGYTF. The CDR3 DNA reads as TGTGCCTGGAGTGTACGGCGACAGGGAACCTATGGCTACACCTTC.

The chain joins TRBV28 to TRBJ2-3, with 11 bases fitting TRBD2. The V segment lost 3 bases and the J segment 5 bases; nucleotides outside the gene matches: 7. Germline V gene data show CDR1 as MDHEN and CDR2 as SYDVKM. This CDR3 is built from 16 residues. CDR3 bases: TGTGCCAGCAGTTTCGGGATAGCGGGGGGGCAAGATACGCAGTATTTT. Translated, it gives CASSFGIAGGQDTQYF. Combining the CDR3 with reference TRBV28 and TRBJ2-3 gives the whole variable domain DVKVTQSSRYLVKRTGEKVFLECVQDMDHENMFWYRQDPGLGLRLIYFSYDVKMKEKGDIPEGYSVSREKKERFSLILESASTNQTSMYLCASSFGIAGGQDTQYFGPGTRLTVL.

This clone was detected a few times. CDR3 sequence (DNA): TGTGCCAGCAGCTTACGGGAATCGAGCGAGCAGTACTTC. Protein product: CASSLRESSEQYF. The genes are TRBV7-2 and TRBJ2-5; D might be TRBD2 (5 bases). Near its end, the DNA agrees better with TRBJ2-7, so the J call may be wrong. The V gene's germline CDR1 is SGHTA and CDR2 FQGNSA. The CDR3 is made up of 13 amino acids.

V usage is TRBV5-4 and J usage is TRBJ1-1; 7 bases map to TRBD1. Germline CDR1 and CDR2: SGHNT and YYREEE (reference sequence). The junction had 7 bases not matched to a gene; V was cut back by 4 bases and J by 1 base. This CDR3 has 15 amino acids. The CDR3, as DNA: TGTGCCAGCAGCCTGGGACAGACCCAGAACACTGAAGCTTTCTTT. This gives the protein CASSLGQTQNTEAFF.

For this clone: At the DNA level, this CDR3 is encoded by other sequences in the same sample as well. The chain employs TRBV4-1 and TRBJ2-3; 10 bases map to TRBD2. The CDR3 consists of 16 residues. With 0 bases clipped from V and 1 base from J, the junction kept 1 base outside the gene matches. Germline CDR1 MGHRA, CDR2 YSYEKL. CDR3 sequence: CASSQDLAGGTDTQYF. CDR3 nucleotide sequence: TGCGCCAGCAGCCAAGACCTAGCGGGAGGCACAGATACGCAGTATTTT.

The gene calls are TRBV11-2 and TRBJ1-1; weak D call: TRBD1 (6 bases). Trimming shortened V by 3 bases and J by 8 bases, and 16 bases separated the two germline ends. Per germline, CDR1 SGHAT and CDR2 FQNNGV. The CDR3 contains 14 residues. The DNA for the CDR3 is TGTGCCAGCAGCTTTACAGGGTACACAGGGGAAGCTTTCTTT. Its translation is CASSFTGYTGEAFF. Looking up the rest from reference TRBV11-2 and TRBJ1-1 gives the full variable domain: EAGVAQSPRYKIIEKRQSVAFWCNPISGHATLYWYQQILGQGPKLLIQFQNNGVVDDSQLPKDRFSAERLKGVDSTLKIQPAKLEDSAVYLCASSFTGYTGEAFFGQGTRLTVV.

V gene TRBV21-1 combines with J gene TRBJ1-1; TRBD1 is the table's D call, not checked against the DNA. TRBV21-1 is termed a pseudogene. This CDR3 region has 16 residues. The CDR3 DNA sequence: TGTGCCAGCAGCAGACCTCCAGGGGCCTCGAACACTGAAGCTTTCTTT. It specifies CASSRPPGASNTEAFF.

The gene calls are TRBV6-5 and TRBJ2-5; TRBD2 agrees at 8 bases. The CDR3 runs to 13 residues. Germline V CDR1 and CDR2: MNHEY, SVGAGI. After removal of 6 bases from V and 0 bases from J, the junction contained 0 bases not matched to a gene. CDR3 sequence: CASRLADQETQYF. The CDR3 DNA is TGTGCCAGCAGACTAGCGGACCAAGAGACCCAGTACTTC.

This CDR3 is CASSASTVSNQPQHF. CDR3 sequence (DNA): TGTGCCAGCAGCGCATCGACAGTTAGCAATCAGCCCCAGCATTTT. The chain uses TRBV7-9 and TRBJ1-5; D might be TRBD1 (5 bases). V lost 5 bases, J lost 0 bases, and 11 bases lay in between. Germline V gives CDR1 SEHNR, CDR2 FQNEAQ (reference sequence). The CDR3 sequence is 15 residues long.

The chain couples TRBV18 to TRBJ2-7; D call uncertain. The CDR3 loop spans 15 amino acids. The V and J ends lost 3 bases and 0 bases respectively, with 12 bases between them. Per germline, CDR1 KGHSH and CDR2 LQKENI. The CDR3 nucleotides are TGTGCCAGCTCACCCGGCGAGGTAAGCTCCTACGAGCAGTACTTC. Protein: CASSPGEVSSYEQYF.

The V and J genes are TRBV10-1 and TRBJ2-1, with D hard to call. With 0 bases removed from V and 2 bases from J, the gap between germline ends came to 8 bases. The germline V gene encodes CDR1 WNHNN and CDR2 SYGVQD (reference sequence). This CDR3 comprises 15 residues. Here the CDR3 reads CASSESKGTYNEQFF. The CDR3 nucleotides are TGCGCCAGCAGTGAGTCGAAGGGTACCTACAATGAGCAGTTCTTC.

The chain carries TRBV2 and TRBJ2-5; the D gene is possibly TRBD2 (5 bases). Looked up from germline, CDR1 is SNHLY and CDR2 is FYNNEI. CDR3 size: 14 residues. Between the trimmed V and J ends, which lost 4 bases and 3 bases, there was a span of 12 bases. As DNA, the CDR3 is TGTGCCAGCAGTGTTATGAGGGCGAAAGAGACCCAGTACTTC. This encodes CASSVMRAKETQYF.

V usage is TRBV6-5 and J usage is TRBJ1-2, with D unresolved. The CDR3 spans 13 residues. With 6 bases removed from V and 7 bases from J, the gap between germline ends came to 15 bases. Germline V gene lookup returns CDR1 MNHEY and CDR2 SVGAGI. The CDR3 DNA reads TGTGCCAGCAGCGATACGGGAGTTCGTGGCTACACCTTC. It translates to CASSDTGVRGYTF.

The chain uses TRBV29-1 and TRBJ2-7; 7 nucleotides match TRBD1. Unmatched junction bases numbered 6, after V lost 7 bases and J lost 3 bases. Germline CDR1 and CDR2: SQVTM and ANQGSEA. CDR3 length: 12 amino acids. The DNA for the CDR3 is TGCAGCGGGGCCCAGGGGGACTACGAGCAGTACTTC. The encoded protein is CSGAQGDYEQYF.

The gene calls are TRBV10-1 and TRBJ2-1; TRBD2 aligns across 10 bases. Unmatched junction bases numbered 2, after V lost 5 bases and J lost 4 bases. Germline CDR1 and CDR2: WNHNN and SYGVQD (reference sequence). The CDR3 has 14 amino acids. CDR3 DNA: TGCGCCAGCAGTTCTAGCGGGGGTTACAATGAGCAGTTCTTC. Translation gives CASSSSGGYNEQFF.

In the case of this clone: The sample holds other DNA sequences that translate to the same CDR3. The V call is TRBV5-1, the J call TRBJ2-1; 8 nucleotides line up with TRBD2. Germline V gene data show CDR1 as SGHRS and CDR2 as YFSETQ. This CDR3 is 14 amino acids long. The J segment lost 7 bases and the V segment lost 2 bases, leaving 5 bases of the junction unmatched. The CDR3 loop reads CASSFSGGPNEQFF. CDR3 nucleotides: TGCGCCAGCAGCTTTTCGGGAGGGCCGAATGAGCAGTTCTTC.

DNA for the CDR3: TGCGCCAGCAGCCAAGCACGGCAGGGCTACGAGCAGTACTTC. Translated: CASSQARQGYEQYF. The chain is built from TRBV4-1 and TRBJ2-7; possible D gene TRBD1, 5 bases. The CDR3 loop spans 14 amino acids. Germline CDR1 is MGHRA and CDR2 is YSYEKL. V was cut by 1 base and J by 3 bases, with 10 bases left in between.

The V and J genes are TRBV30 and TRBJ1-2; D is ambiguous. Germline values: CDR1 GTSNPN, CDR2 SVGIG (reference sequence). The CDR3 loop spans 16 amino acids. CDR3 sequence: CAHQSLRRQRNYGYTF. Written as DNA, the CDR3 is TGTGCTCACCAGAGCCTTCGAAGGCAAAGGAACTATGGCTACACCTTC.

The rearrangement links TRBV2 to TRBJ1-2; D is undetermined. This CDR3 is built from 10 residues. With 2 bases removed from V and 7 bases from J, the gap between germline ends came to 2 bases. From germline, CDR1 is SNHLY and CDR2 FYNNEI. The CDR3 nucleotides are TGTGCCAGCAGTGAACGTGGCTACACCTTC. As protein: CASSERGYTF. Using reference TRBV2 and TRBJ1-2 for the parts outside the CDR3, the full variable domain is EPEVTQTPSHQVTQMGQEVILRCVPISNHLYFYWYRQILGQKVEFLVSFYNNEISEKSEIFDDQFSVERPDGSNFTLKIRSTKLEDSAMYFCASSERGYTFGSGTRLTVV.

Notes on this clone: Compared with germline, one end of the junction differs, possibly owing to a read error. The chain employs TRBV7-8 and TRBJ2-6, with 12 nucleotides matching TRBD2. From germline, CDR1 is SGHVS and CDR2 FQNEAQ. The CDR3 contains 17 residues. The CDR3 sequence: CASSLAGGVSGANVLTF. DNA of the CDR3: TGTGCCAGCAGCCTAGCGGGAGGGGTCTCTGGGGCCAACGTCCTGACTTTC.